This entry concerns a single T cell receptor (beta chain). The antigen remains unidentified. The assay was immunoSEQ multiplex PCR, and TCRdb's table has in-frame clones only and misses some. The sample has approximately 2.3 million clones; 90% to 95% are singletons. Every contributor of samples was a Caucasian grown-up residing in Nashville, Tennessee. The sample originates from a study of shared clonotypes between healthy human individuals. Findings and caveats of the study: A generally larger estimated richness was seen in naive subsets than in memory subsets. Unshared clonotypes carried lower generation probabilities than those common to all four donors.

V was cut by 6 bases and J by 2 bases, with 11 bases left in between. This CDR3 comprises 14 residues. Germline-derived CDR1 and CDR2 are SNHLY and FYNNEI. The V call is TRBV2, the J call TRBJ1-5; possible D gene TRBD1, 6 bases. This sequence originates from a man aged 18 to 29 in good health. Some clones in this sample may be carry-over from other donors' samples. The sequenced sample consisted of naive CD4+ T cells from PBMCs. Stated subset: CD45RA+ positively selected. CDR3 residues: CASRLSGGNQPQHF. In DNA, the CDR3 is TGTGCCAGCAGGCTTTCAGGGGGCAATCAGCCCCAGCATTTT.